This T cell receptor beta chain is drawn from a study of T cells after yellow fever vaccination. Whole-study findings and limits: The secondary T-cell response peaked on day 5, not day 15, but was weaker. At approximately 95% for CD4 and approximately 88% for CD8, most primary-vaccination clones showed up again after the booster.

This clonotype was seen many times. Its antigen is not identified. Template switching with 5'RACE generated the TCR cDNA and added a universal primer site and UMIs. From the 5' RACE reads, TCRdb called clonotypes with MiXCR, one entry per CDR3 protein. The profile shows some 400,000 distinct CDR3 sequences, 6.2% of them singletons. Trimming cost V 3 bases and J 9 bases, with 12 bases left between them. The CDR3 consists of 12 residues. Per the germline V gene, CDR1 is DFQATT and CDR2 is SNEGSKA (reference sequence). V usage is TRBV20-1 and J usage is TRBJ2-1, with a weak D call TRBD1 (5 bases). The specimen comprised PBMCs, sampled 5 days after the yellow fever booster vaccination. The clonotype originates from a man aged 25 to 40 who received the YFV17D yellow fever vaccine. DNA for the CDR3: TGCAGTGCTAGTCAGGGCCGCTTTGAGCAGTTCTTC. Its protein is CSASQGRFEQFF.